These 5 T cell receptor beta chains came from one sample sequenced in a study of OX40 agonist ivuxolimab in advanced cancers. Sequencing used immunoSEQ multiplex PCR; TCRdb keeps in-frame clones, though not all of them. The sample includes tens of thousands of clones, about 91% of them seen just once. The sequencing used CD4+ or CD8+ T cells sorted from blood, collected in a trial of the OX40 agonist ivuxolimab. The source is an adult with an advanced solid tumor such as melanoma, head and neck, liver or kidney cancer.

CDR3 residues: CASSEVPGSGNTIYF. The CDR3 nucleotides read TGTGCCAGCAGTGAAGTTCCGGGCTCTGGAAACACCATATATTTT. The V gene is TRBV2, the J gene TRBJ1-3, with no clear D. The CDR3 has 15 amino acids. The germline gives CDR1 SNHLY, CDR2 FYNNEI. The V end was cut by 1 base, the J end by 0 bases, with 7 bases between.

The rearrangement uses TRBV19 and TRBJ1-5; D unclear. CDR1 and CDR2 from the germline V gene are LNHDA and SQIVND (reference sequence). V shed 2 bases and J shed 7 bases, with 9 bases lying between them. The CDR3 spans 13 residues. The CDR3 protein is CASSISQLQPQHF. Written as DNA, the CDR3 is TGTGCCAGTAGTATATCCCAGTTGCAGCCCCAGCATTTT.

The chain couples TRBV7-2 to TRBJ1-1; D may be TRBD1 (6 bases). The CDR3 runs to 13 residues. Germline CDR1 reads SGHTA; CDR2 reads FQGNSA. Between the trimmed V and J ends, which lost 4 bases and 3 bases, there was a span of 9 bases. Here the CDR3 reads CASSSQGDTEAFF. In DNA form, the CDR3 reads TGTGCCAGCAGCTCACAGGGAGACACTGAAGCTTTCTTT. The variable domain in full, completed from reference TRBV7-2 and TRBJ1-1, reads GAGVSQSPSNKVTEKGKDVELRCDPISGHTALYWYRQSLGQGLEFLIYFQGNSAPDKSGLPSDRFSAERTGGSVSTLTIQRTQQEDSAVYLCASSSQGDTEAFFGQGTRLTVV.

V gene TRBV11-3 combines with J gene TRBJ2-7, with D hard to call. The CDR3 length is 14 residues. Germline V gives CDR1 SGHNT, CDR2 YENEEA. Trimming left V 2 bases short and J 6 bases short, with 14 bases between. The CDR3 DNA reads TGTGCCAGCAGCTTATCTACGACGCGTCCCGAGCAGTACTTC. Its translation: CASSLSTTRPEQYF. The full variable domain, in which reference TRBV11-3 and TRBJ2-7 provide the parts outside the CDR3, is EAGVVQSPRYKIIEKKQPVAFWCNPISGHNTLYWYLQNLGQGPELLIRYENEEAVDDSQLPKDRFSAERLKGVDSTLKIQPAELGDSAVYLCASSLSTTRPEQYFGPGTRLTVT.

This sequence joins TRBV11-3 and TRBJ2-7; a possible D gene is TRBD1 (5 bases). The length of the CDR3 is 16 residues. The germline gives CDR1 SGHNT, CDR2 YENEEA. V was trimmed by 0 bases and J by 6 bases, leaving 18 bases between them. The CDR3 region is CASSLDGSGLEFEQYF. The CDR3 DNA follows: TGTGCCAGCAGCTTAGATGGGTCAGGGCTGGAGTTCGAGCAGTACTTC.